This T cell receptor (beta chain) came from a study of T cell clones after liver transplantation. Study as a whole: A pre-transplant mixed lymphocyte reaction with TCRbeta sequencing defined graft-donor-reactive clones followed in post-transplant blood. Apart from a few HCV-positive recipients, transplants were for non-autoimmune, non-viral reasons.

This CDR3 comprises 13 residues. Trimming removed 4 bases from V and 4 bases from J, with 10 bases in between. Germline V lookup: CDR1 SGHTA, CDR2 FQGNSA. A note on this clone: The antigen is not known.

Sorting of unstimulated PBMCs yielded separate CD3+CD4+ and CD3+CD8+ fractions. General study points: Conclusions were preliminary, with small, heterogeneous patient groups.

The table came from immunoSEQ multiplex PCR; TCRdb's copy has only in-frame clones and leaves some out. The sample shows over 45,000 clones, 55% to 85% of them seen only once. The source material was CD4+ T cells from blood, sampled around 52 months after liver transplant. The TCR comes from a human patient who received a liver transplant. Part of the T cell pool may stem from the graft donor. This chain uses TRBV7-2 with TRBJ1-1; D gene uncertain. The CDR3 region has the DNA TGTGCCAGCAGCTCCGGGCCGAGCACTGAAGCTTTCTTT. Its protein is CASSSGPSTEAFF.